These 28 T cell receptor beta chains were sequenced from one sample in a study of cytomegalovirus exposure and HLA in healthy donors. PCR was performed using 60 Vbeta and 13 Jbeta primers. Assay: immunoSEQ multiplex PCR; the TCRdb copy retains only in-frame clones and omits some. The sample holds 60,000 to 70,000 clones, less than 75% seen once. The sequenced sample consisted of PBMCs. All receptors come from a woman aged 25 to 39 in good health and CMV-seronegative.

The V gene is TRBV7-8, the J gene TRBJ2-7, with D possibly matching TRBD2 (6 bases). This CDR3 has 15 residues. The germline V and J ends were trimmed by 5 bases and 1 base, with 15 bases remaining between them. CDR1 is SGHVS and CDR2 is FQNEAQ in the germline V gene. In DNA form, the CDR3 reads TGTGCCAGCAGCAAATCGGGCGGGGCTTCCTACGAGCAGTACTTC. This sequence encodes CASSKSGGASYEQYF.

The chain employs TRBV6-5 and TRBJ2-2; tentatively, D is TRBD1 (6 bases). The V gene lost 0 bases and the J gene lost 6 bases, with 14 bases spanning the gap. The V gene's germline CDR1 is MNHEY and CDR2 SVGAGI. The CDR3 extends over 16 amino acids. As DNA, the CDR3 is TGTGCCAGCAGTTACTCTTCCCAGGGGTACCCCGGGGAGCTGTTTTTT. Its translation is CASSYSSQGYPGELFF.

This clone was seen only a few times. The rearrangement joins TRBV10-1 to TRBJ2-7; 10 bases line up with TRBD1. Per the germline V gene, CDR1 is WNHNN and CDR2 is SYGVQD (reference sequence). Trimming at V came to 6 bases and at J to 2 bases, leaving 1 base not matched to a gene. The CDR3 spans 13 residues. CDR3 DNA: TGCGCCAGCAGCGGACAGGGGGCCTACGAGCAGTACTTC. Translation gives CASSGQGAYEQYF.

This chain links TRBV7-2 with TRBJ2-3, with 8 bases aligning to TRBD1. V gave up 4 bases and J gave up 3 bases; unmatched junction bases: 15. The germline V gene encodes CDR1 SGHTA and CDR2 FQGNSA. CDR3 length: 18 amino acids. CDR3 region: CASSSNFGSGGRTDTQYF. CDR3 DNA sequence: TGTGCCAGCAGCTCCAATTTCGGGTCAGGGGGCAGGACAGATACGCAGTATTTT.

The CDR3 reads CATNRAGMNEQFF. The CDR3 DNA sequence: TGTGCCACTAACAGGGCCGGTATGAATGAGCAGTTCTTC. The chain employs TRBV9 and TRBJ2-1; TRBD1 is a possible D gene (6 bases). The V gene lost 9 bases and the J gene lost 7 bases, with 17 bases spanning the gap. Per the germline V gene, CDR1 is SGDLS and CDR2 is YYNGEE. This CDR3 contains 13 residues.

V usage is TRBV11-2 and J usage is TRBJ1-4; no firm D call. V was clipped by 1 base and J by 3 bases, with 9 bases between them. The CDR3 is made up of 15 amino acids. From germline, CDR1 is SGHAT and CDR2 FQNNGV. The DNA for the CDR3 is TGTGCCAGCAGCTTAGGAGGGAGGGCTAATGAAAAACTGTTTTTT. This translates into CASSLGGRANEKLFF.

The V call is TRBV5-1, the J call TRBJ2-5; 7 nucleotides match TRBD2. CDR1 and CDR2 (germline): SGHRS, YFSETQ. The junction had 4 bases not matched to a gene; V was cut back by 2 bases and J by 0 bases. The CDR3 has 15 amino acids. DNA for the CDR3: TGCGCCAGCAGCTTCCTAGCGGCATACCAAGAGACCCAGTACTTC. Translated: CASSFLAAYQETQYF.

This clone was observed once. The chain combines TRBV19 with TRBJ1-6; the D gene is possibly TRBD1 (6 bases). The CDR3 length is 13 residues. Germline loops: CDR1 LNHDA, CDR2 SQIVND (reference sequence). V lost 9 bases, J lost 7 bases, and 13 bases lay in between. Here the CDR3 reads CASRRGRNSPLHF. The CDR3 DNA is TGTGCCAGCCGCAGGGGACGCAATTCACCCCTCCACTTT.

V usage is TRBV4-1 and J usage is TRBJ1-5; 9 nucleotides agree with TRBD1. V lost 4 bases to trimming and J lost 4 bases; unmatched junction nucleotides: 11. CDR1 MGHRA and CDR2 YSYEKL come from the germline V gene. The CDR3 length is 17 residues. The CDR3 reads CASSPWRDDRGNQPQHF. DNA of the CDR3: TGCGCCAGCAGCCCATGGAGAGATGACAGGGGGAATCAGCCCCAGCATTTT.

The chain uses TRBV7-3 and TRBJ2-1; tentatively, D is TRBD1 (6 bases). V was clipped by 5 bases and J by 5 bases, with 10 bases between them. The germline CDR1 and CDR2 sequences are SGHTA and FQGTGA. The CDR3 is made up of 13 amino acids. The CDR3 DNA reads TGTGCCAGCAGCAACCGGGACAACAATGAGCAGTTCTTC. This sequence encodes CASSNRDNNEQFF.

This clone was detected a few times. The V gene is TRBV1, the J gene TRBJ1-6; the DNA was not compared with TRBD1, the D call given in the table. TRBV1 is tagged as a pseudogene. The CDR3 length is 16 residues. CDR3 region: CTSSQERGYYNSPLHF. Written as DNA, the CDR3 is TGCACCAGCAGCCAAGAAAGGGGTTATTATAATTCACCCCTCCACTTT.

This chain uses TRBV5-4 with TRBJ2-7, with 10 nucleotides matching TRBD1. Germline CDR1 is SGHNT and CDR2 is YYREEE (reference sequence). V was pared by 2 bases and J by 3 bases, with 2 bases of the junction left unmatched. This CDR3 spans 14 amino acids. CDR3 sequence reads: CASSFDRGLYEQYF. CDR3 coding DNA: TGTGCCAGCAGCTTCGACAGGGGGCTCTACGAGCAGTACTTC.

As for this clone: Other DNA sequences in the sample encode the same CDR3. The J gene is TRBJ2-7, the V gene TRBV4-2; 8 positions match TRBD2. In germline, CDR1 is LGHNA, CDR2 YNFKEQ. The CDR3 sequence is 17 residues long. The V and J ends lost 0 bases and 3 bases, in that order; junction bases with no gene match: 10. CDR3 sequence (DNA): TGTGCCAGCAGCCAAGATTACGGGCTAGCGGGTCGCTACGAGCAGTACTTC. It specifies CASSQDYGLAGRYEQYF.

CDR3 in DNA: TGTGCCAGCAGCTTAGTCAGGGATAGCAATCAGCCCCAGCATTTT. It yields the protein CASSLVRDSNQPQHF. The chain carries TRBV7-2 and TRBJ1-5, with D perhaps matching TRBD1 (5 bases). Germline V CDR1 and CDR2: SGHTA, FQGNSA. V lost 1 base to trimming and J lost 0 bases, with 7 bases between them. The CDR3 contains 15 residues.

The V and J genes are TRBV6-4 and TRBJ2-1, with 9 bases identical to TRBD1. The germline CDR1 and CDR2 sequences are MRHNA and SNTAGT. V gave up 0 bases and J gave up 6 bases; unmatched junction bases: 6. The CDR3 sequence is 16 residues long. The CDR3 loop reads CASSDSYRGQVNEQFF. In DNA form, the CDR3 reads TGTGCCAGCAGTGACTCTTACAGGGGGCAGGTCAATGAGCAGTTCTTC.

The chain uses TRBV10-3 and TRBJ2-3, with 9 bases aligning to TRBD2. Germline V gives CDR1 ENHRY, CDR2 SYGVKD. Germline trimming cut 7 bases from V and 12 bases from J; bases unmatched to any gene: 8. The CDR3 length is 12 residues. DNA of the CDR3: TGTGCCATCAAACCGAGCGGGGGGCATCAGTATTTT. This gives the protein CAIKPSGGHQYF.

The gene calls are TRBV7-2 and TRBJ1-2; D possibly corresponds to TRBD1 (6 bases). V was pared by 5 bases and J by 2 bases, with 9 bases between. The CDR3 is 13 residues long. Germline V lookup: CDR1 SGHTA, CDR2 FQGNSA. For the CDR3, the DNA is TGTGCCAGCAGCGAAGACAGGAACTATGGCTACACCTTC. Protein: CASSEDRNYGYTF.

The rearrangement uses TRBV18 and TRBJ1-5; tentatively, D is TRBD1 (5 bases). Trimming shortened V by 2 bases and J by 5 bases, and 10 bases separated the two germline ends. There are 14 residues in the CDR3. CDR1 and CDR2 (germline): KGHSH, LQKENI. The CDR3 DNA sequence: TGTGCCAGCTCACCAGGGGCCTTCGATCAGCCCCAGCATTTT. Translated, it gives CASSPGAFDQPQHF.

The chain uses TRBV5-4 and TRBJ1-2; 7 bases align to TRBD1. CDR3 size: 15 residues. Germline V gene sequence: CDR1 SGHNT, CDR2 YYREEE (reference sequence). Trimming took 0 bases from V and 0 from J; bases not matched to a gene: 2. For the CDR3, the DNA is TGTGCCAGCAGCTTGGGGACAGGTGCTAACTATGGCTACACCTTC. It specifies CASSLGTGANYGYTF. Drawing the rest from reference TRBV5-4 and TRBJ1-2, the complete variable domain is ETGVTQSPTHLIKTRGQQVTLRCSSQSGHNTVSWYQQALGQGPQFIFQYYREEENGRGNFPPRFSGLQFPNYSSELNVNALELDDSALYLCASSLGTGANYGYTFGSGTRLTVV.

The chain uses TRBV9 and TRBJ2-7; 7 positions match TRBD1. Trimming removed 2 bases from V and 6 bases from J; junction bases left unmatched: 8. Germline CDR1 SGDLS, CDR2 YYNGEE. The CDR3 sequence is 14 residues long. CDR3 sequence reads: CASSVGPGGFEQYF. The CDR3 coding sequence is TGTGCCAGCAGCGTGGGGCCAGGGGGTTTCGAGCAGTACTTC.

J is TRBJ2-7 and V is TRBV27; TRBD1 matches 8 bases. CDR1 and CDR2 from the germline V gene are MNHEY and SMNVEV (reference sequence). The CDR3 has 15 amino acids. J gave up 6 bases and V 5 bases, and 12 bases lay outside the gene matches. CDR3 protein: CASSPPGGSLGEQYF. DNA of the CDR3: TGTGCCAGCAGTCCACCAGGGGGCTCTCTCGGCGAGCAGTACTTC.

The CDR3 loop is CSVRTSGTNTGELFF. DNA of the CDR3: TGCAGCGTCCGGACTAGCGGGACGAACACCGGGGAGCTGTTTTTT. This sequence joins TRBV29-1 and TRBJ2-2; TRBD2 matches 12 bases. The CDR3 contains 15 residues. Germline values: CDR1 SQVTM, CDR2 ANQGSEA. J gave up 0 bases and V 6 bases, and 2 bases lay outside the gene matches.

This clone has just a few counts. V is TRBV10-3 and J is TRBJ2-5, with 15 bases lining up with TRBD2. Losses at the gene ends were 2 bases for V and 4 bases for J; bases not matched to a gene: 2. Germline CDR1 ENHRY, CDR2 SYGVKD. The length of the CDR3 is 16 residues. This CDR3 is CAISEGLAGGGETQYF. The CDR3 DNA sequence: TGTGCCATCAGTGAGGGACTAGCGGGGGGGGGAGAGACCCAGTACTTC.

The J gene is TRBJ1-1, the V gene TRBV4-1, with a possible D match to TRBD1 (5 bases). Looked up from germline, CDR1 is MGHRA and CDR2 is YSYEKL. This CDR3 spans 14 amino acids. Trimming shortened V by 0 bases and J by 3 bases, and 8 bases separated the two germline ends. CDR3 loop: CASSQDGRDTEAFF. The DNA for the CDR3 is TGCGCCAGCAGCCAAGACGGCAGGGACACTGAAGCTTTCTTT.

This chain joins TRBV5-1 and TRBJ1-2; 8 bases map to TRBD1. Germline CDR1 is SGHRS and CDR2 is YFSETQ. This CDR3 spans 13 amino acids. J gave up 7 bases and V 5 bases, and 7 bases lay outside the gene matches. The DNA for the CDR3 is TGCGCCAGCAGTGCAGGGGGCAGGTTTGGCTACACCTTC. Amino acids: CASSAGGRFGYTF.

The rearrangement joins TRBV5-6 to TRBJ1-4, with a possible D match to TRBD1 (5 bases). This CDR3 contains 15 residues. Looked up from germline, CDR1 is SGHDT and CDR2 is YYEEEE. V gave up 1 base and J gave up 8 bases, with 15 bases separating them. In DNA, the CDR3 is TGTGCCAGCAGCTTGACGCAACTCGGGGGGGAAAAACTGTTTTTT. It yields the protein CASSLTQLGGEKLFF.

A few counts support this clone. Other DNA sequences in the sample encode the same CDR3. This chain uses TRBV7-3 with TRBJ2-5; TRBD1 matches 11 bases. Germline CDR1 SGHTA, CDR2 FQGTGA. The CDR3 has 15 residues. Trimming at V came to 5 bases and at J to 4 bases, leaving 6 bases not matched to a gene. CDR3 protein: CASSKGQGAGETQYF. The CDR3, as DNA: TGTGCCAGCAGCAAAGGACAGGGGGCAGGAGAGACCCAGTACTTC.

The chain links TRBV19 to TRBJ1-2, with D possibly matching TRBD1 (6 bases). Trimming took 7 bases from V and 3 from J, leaving 21 bases between them. The CDR3 has 16 residues. Germline V gene sequence: CDR1 LNHDA, CDR2 SQIVND (reference sequence). The CDR3: CASNPNRREGDYGYTF. CDR3 nucleotides: TGTGCCAGTAACCCAAACCGCCGGGAGGGGGACTATGGCTACACCTTC.